This T cell receptor (beta chain) was profiled in a study of blood T cell repertoires in COVID-19. Overall study: The United States, Italy and Spain supplied acute and convalescent COVID-19 samples. T cells, B-cell-depleted T cells, or PBMCs provided the cDNA or gDNA that served as material.

The CDR3 totals 14 residues. The V gene's germline CDR1 is LGHDT and CDR2 YNNKEL (reference sequence). V dropped 2 bases and J dropped 6 bases, with 10 bases sitting between them. Per the original methods: Scientists estimated how many nucleated cells there were by amplifying reference gene primers. Here immunoSEQ multiplex PCR was the method, and the copy in TCRdb shows in-frame clones only, minus some. That table is the source of V, J and clone size, and D and trimming were worked out from the DNA. The table lists a few hundred thousand clones, approximately 89% of them singletons. This chain links TRBV3-1 (or the pseudogene TRBV3-2) with TRBJ2-2; no clear D gene. This clonotype was obtained from a woman in her fifties or sixties who had recovered from COVID-19. The sequenced sample was peripheral blood. In DNA, the CDR3 is TGTGCCAGCAGCCAACTGAGGTCCCCCGGGGAGCTGTTTTTT. Amino acid sequence: CASSQLRSPGELFF.